The 27 T cell receptor beta chains listed next were all sequenced from one sample in a study of blood T cell repertoires in COVID-19. Sequencing used immunoSEQ multiplex PCR; TCRdb keeps in-frame clones, though not all of them. The sample records 310,000 or so clones, around nine tenths being singletons. The sample consisted of PBMCs or T cells enriched from blood (not recorded which). The receptor source for this set is a woman between 40 and 50 years old who had recovered from COVID-19.

The gene calls are TRBV7-2 and TRBJ1-2; unclear D gene. Germline-derived CDR1 and CDR2 are SGHTA and FQGNSA. The CDR3 contains 13 residues. V dropped 2 bases and J dropped 3 bases, with 7 bases sitting between them. The CDR3 loop is CASSLTVDYGYTF. DNA of the CDR3: TGTGCCAGCAGCTTAACAGTAGACTATGGCTACACCTTC.

The V gene is TRBV27, the J gene TRBJ2-7; 7 bases fit TRBD1. The germline CDR1 and CDR2 sequences are MNHEY and SMNVEV (reference sequence). The CDR3 covers 13 residues. The ends lost 4 bases at V and 3 bases at J; junction bases unmatched: 3. The CDR3, as DNA: TGTGCCAGCAGTTCCCGACAGGGCTACGAGCAGTACTTC. The encoded protein is CASSSRQGYEQYF.

This sequence joins TRBV28 and TRBJ2-2; the match to TRBD1 covers 10 bases. The CDR3 extends over 16 amino acids. Germline CDR1 and CDR2: MDHEN and SYDVKM. V gave up 6 bases and J gave up 3 bases; unmatched junction bases: 7. The CDR3: CASREAGQGDTGELFF. The CDR3 DNA reads as TGTGCCAGCAGGGAAGCCGGACAGGGGGACACCGGGGAGCTGTTTTTT.

CDR3 sequence reads: CASSLVGGGLTGELFF. CDR3 bases: TGTGCCAGCAGTTTAGTTGGCGGGGGGCTCACCGGGGAGCTGTTTTTT. This rearrangement joins TRBV28 to TRBJ2-2, with 8 bases aligning to TRBD2. CDR3 size: 16 residues. V lost 2 bases, J lost 4 bases, and 6 bases stayed unmatched. Looked up from germline, CDR1 is MDHEN and CDR2 is SYDVKM.

The chain recombines TRBV7-8 with TRBJ2-7, with D possibly being TRBD1 (5 bases). Trimming shortened V by 1 base and J by 0 bases, and 13 bases separated the two germline ends. Germline V gives CDR1 SGHVS, CDR2 FQNEAQ. The CDR3 contains 16 residues. CDR3 in DNA: TGTGCCAGCAGCTTAGTAACGTGGGGCAACTCCTACGAGCAGTACTTC. Translation: CASSLVTWGNSYEQYF.

This chain links TRBV9 with TRBJ1-2; 9 nucleotides align to TRBD1. The V gene end was trimmed by 4 bases and the J gene end by 0 bases; junction bases not matched to a gene: 4. Germline V gene data show CDR1 as SGDLS and CDR2 as YYNGEE. This CDR3 spans 15 amino acids. The CDR3 DNA is TGTGCCAGCAGCACACAGGGGGCGGCTAACTATGGCTACACCTTC. Encoded protein: CASSTQGAANYGYTF.

The V gene is TRBV10-3, the J gene TRBJ2-1; 12 bases are a match to TRBD2. V trimming: 6 bases; J trimming: 2 bases; junction bases outside the gene matches: 8. The CDR3 length is 17 residues. Germline V gene sequence: CDR1 ENHRY, CDR2 SYGVKD. In nucleotides, the CDR3 is TGTGCCATCAGCGTGGGACTAGCGGGCCCCACCTACAATGAGCAGTTCTTC. The encoded protein is CAISVGLAGPTYNEQFF.

The rearrangement joins TRBV9 to TRBJ2-1; D might be TRBD2 (5 bases). V lost 4 bases to trimming and J lost 7 bases, with 18 bases between them. The CDR3 runs 15 residues. Germline V gene data show CDR1 as SGDLS and CDR2 as YYNGEE. The CDR3 region is CASSFPSFGRNEQFF. The CDR3 region has the DNA TGTGCCAGCAGCTTTCCTAGCTTCGGAAGGAATGAGCAGTTCTTC.

V and J are TRBV14 and TRBJ2-7, with D hard to call. The CDR3 is 16 amino acids. Germline values: CDR1 SGHDN, CDR2 FVKESK. The V end lost 1 base, the J end lost 5 bases, and 18 bases lay between the germline ends. The CDR3 reads CASSQGLGNLVHEQYF. The CDR3 DNA sequence: TGTGCCAGCAGCCAAGGTCTCGGTAACCTGGTCCACGAGCAGTACTTC.

The table lists this clone with a few counts. In DNA form, the CDR3 reads TGCGCCAGCAGCTCACGGACTAGCGGGGCTAGCACAGATACGCAGTATTTT. Protein: CASSSRTSGASTDTQYF. The V gene is TRBV5-1, the J gene TRBJ2-3; 12 bases are a match to TRBD2. CDR3 size: 17 residues. Germline values: CDR1 SGHRS, CDR2 YFSETQ. The V segment lost 3 bases and the J segment 0 bases; nucleotides outside the gene matches: 5. Supplemented by reference TRBV5-1 and TRBJ2-3, the full variable domain reads KAGVTQTPRYLIKTRGQQVTLSCSPISGHRSVSWYQQTPGQGLQFLFEYFSETQRNKGNFPGRFSGRQFSNSRSEMNVSTLELGDSALYLCASSSRTSGASTDTQYFGPGTRLTVL.

The chain links TRBV11-2 to TRBJ2-1, with 13 nucleotides matching TRBD2. The germline gives CDR1 SGHAT, CDR2 FQNNGV. Trimming removed 5 bases from V and 9 bases from J; junction bases left unmatched: 4. The CDR3 has 14 amino acids. DNA for the CDR3: TGTGCCAGCAGCCCCTGGACTAGCGGGGGTGAGCAGTTCTTC. Translating gives CASSPWTSGGEQFF.

The chain is built from TRBV12-3 or TRBV12-4 and TRBJ1-1; no reliable D call. The CDR3 loop spans 13 amino acids. V lost 5 bases and J lost 0, with 7 bases in between. CDR3 sequence: CASSAEMNTEAFF. CDR3 nucleotide sequence: TGTGCCAGCAGTGCCGAGATGAACACTGAAGCTTTCTTT.

The V and J genes are TRBV5-1 and TRBJ1-2; 8 nucleotides agree with TRBD1. This CDR3 contains 17 residues. Germline trimming cut 4 bases from V and 1 base from J; bases unmatched to any gene: 12. CDR1 and CDR2 from the germline V gene are SGHRS and YFSETQ. DNA for the CDR3: TGCGCCAGCAGCCCCCGGGCGTCAGGGGGCTTTAACTATGGCTACACCTTC. This encodes CASSPRASGGFNYGYTF.

The chain employs TRBV6-6 and TRBJ2-7, with D possibly matching TRBD1 (6 bases). Germline CDR1 MNHNY, CDR2 SVGAGI (reference sequence). CDR3 size: 15 residues. The ends were cut back, 2 bases at V and 5 bases at J, with 16 bases in the middle. The DNA for the CDR3 is TGTGCCAGCAGTTACCCCCTCCAGGGGAAGGACGAGCAGTACTTC. This codes for CASSYPLQGKDEQYF.

The CDR3, as DNA: TGTGCCAGCAGTCGACAGGGTCCGAACACTGAAGCTTTCTTT. Protein sequence: CASSRQGPNTEAFF. This chain connects TRBV2 to TRBJ1-1; 7 positions agree with TRBD1. This CDR3 has 14 residues. V lost 5 bases, J lost 1 base, and 4 bases stayed unmatched. Germline CDR1 SNHLY, CDR2 FYNNEI.

The chain employs TRBV2 and TRBJ2-7, with TRBD2 matching 9 bases. This CDR3 spans 15 amino acids. CDR1 is SNHLY and CDR2 is FYNNEI in the germline V gene. Trimming removed 6 bases from V and 0 bases from J; junction bases left unmatched: 6. The CDR3 reads CASRVTSGSSYEQYF. Here the CDR3 DNA reads TGTGCCAGCAGGGTGACTAGCGGAAGCTCCTACGAGCAGTACTTC.

This clone was seen a few times. The J gene is TRBJ1-5, the V gene TRBV7-9; D call uncertain. The CDR3 has 15 amino acids. Germline CDR1 reads SEHNR; CDR2 reads FQNEAQ (reference sequence). Between the trimmed V and J ends, which lost 4 bases and 4 bases, there was a span of 14 bases. As DNA, the CDR3 is TGTGCCAGCAGCTCCCAACGTTTCGGGAATCAGCCCCAGCATTTT. This codes for CASSSQRFGNQPQHF.

The chain links TRBV10-3 to TRBJ1-2; tentative D call: TRBD1 (5 bases). The CDR3 is 14 amino acids. Trimming cost V 10 bases and J 3 bases, with 18 bases left between them. Per germline, CDR1 ENHRY and CDR2 SYGVKD. The CDR3, as DNA: TGTGCCACCCAAGGGGCCAGAACGGACTATGGCTACACCTTC. It translates to CATQGARTDYGYTF.

The rearrangement joins TRBV6-5 to TRBJ1-2; no clear D. The CDR3 runs to 13 residues. Germline CDR1 MNHEY, CDR2 SVGAGI. The V and J ends lost 5 bases and 4 bases respectively, with 11 bases between them. CDR3 in amino acids: CASSKGGLYGYTF. The CDR3 nucleotides are TGTGCCAGCAGTAAGGGAGGGCTCTATGGCTACACCTTC.

This rearrangement joins TRBV18 to TRBJ2-5; D is unresolved. The length of the CDR3 is 11 residues. Between the trimmed V and J ends, which lost 6 bases and 4 bases, there was a span of 6 bases. Germline CDR1 KGHSH, CDR2 LQKENI. CDR3: CASSSGETQYF. CDR3 sequence (DNA): TGTGCCAGCTCCTCAGGAGAGACCCAGTACTTC.

This rearrangement joins TRBV28 to TRBJ1-5, with TRBD1 as a possible D gene (5 bases). The germline gives CDR1 MDHEN, CDR2 SYDVKM. This CDR3 contains 15 residues. The germline V and J ends were trimmed by 2 bases and 1 base, with 9 bases remaining between them. CDR3: CASSLGGASNQPQHF. The DNA for the CDR3 is TGTGCCAGCAGTTTAGGAGGGGCAAGCAATCAGCCCCAGCATTTT. The variable domain in full, completed from reference TRBV28 and TRBJ1-5, reads DVKVTQSSRYLVKRTGEKVFLECVQDMDHENMFWYRQDPGLGLRLIYFSYDVKMKEKGDIPEGYSVSREKKERFSLILESASTNQTSMYLCASSLGGASNQPQHFGDGTRLSIL.

The chain carries TRBV5-4 and TRBJ2-3, with D tentatively TRBD2 (6 bases). Trimming stripped 4 bases from V and 0 bases from J, with 12 bases between. This CDR3 has 15 amino acids. CDR1 and CDR2 (germline): SGHNT, YYREEE (reference sequence). This CDR3 reads CASSLSGTSTDTQYF. CDR3 nucleotides: TGTGCCAGCAGCCTTTCCGGGACTAGCACAGATACGCAGTATTTT.

V gene TRBV5-1 combines with J gene TRBJ2-1, with TRBD2 identical over 7 bases. The length of the CDR3 is 15 residues. Germline CDR1 and CDR2: SGHRS and YFSETQ. V lost 4 bases and J lost 0; bases outside the gene matches: 4. This chain's CDR3 is CASSPLAVSYNEQFF. CDR3 nucleotide sequence: TGCGCCAGCAGCCCTCTAGCGGTCTCCTACAATGAGCAGTTCTTC.

The rearrangement joins TRBV30 to TRBJ2-3; D is possibly TRBD2 (6 bases). The CDR3 extends over 14 amino acids. Germline lookup yields CDR1 GTSNPN and CDR2 SVGIG (reference sequence). The V gene lost 4 bases and the J gene lost 4 bases, with 15 bases spanning the gap. CDR3 bases: TGTGCCTGGACCGACCGGGGACTTTCAGATACGCAGTATTTT. Amino acids: CAWTDRGLSDTQYF.

The chain carries TRBV27 and TRBJ2-4; 9 bases are shared with TRBD2. The J segment lost 0 bases and the V segment lost 5 bases, leaving 8 bases of the junction unmatched. Germline lookup yields CDR1 MNHEY and CDR2 SMNVEV (reference sequence). The CDR3 runs to 17 residues. For the CDR3, the DNA is TGTGCCAGCAGTGGGCTAGCGGGAAAACTAGCCAAAAACATTCAGTACTTC. This codes for CASSGLAGKLAKNIQYF.

The chain links TRBV4-1 to TRBJ2-7, with TRBD2 as a possible D gene (7 bases). Between the trimmed V and J ends, which lost 0 bases and 2 bases, there was a span of 11 bases. The germline gives CDR1 MGHRA, CDR2 YSYEKL. This CDR3 is built from 15 residues. The CDR3 coding sequence is TGCGCCAGCAGCCAAGATAGGGGGGGGGCCTACGAGCAGTACTTC. Its translation: CASSQDRGGAYEQYF.

The chain combines TRBV9 with TRBJ2-7; no clear D gene. This CDR3 spans 15 amino acids. The germline V gene has CDR1 SGDLS and CDR2 YYNGEE. With 4 bases removed from V and 4 bases from J, the gap between germline ends came to 18 bases. CDR3 DNA: TGTGCCAGCAGCCCGTTCTTGGGCTCCCTTTACGAGCAGTACTTC. Protein sequence: CASSPFLGSLYEQYF.